The 22 T cell receptor beta chains below all came from one sample that was sequenced in a study of siplizumab effects on memory and regulatory T cells (dated by TCRdb to about 2019). To prepare the library, the immunoSEQ multiplex PCR assay was applied. In its TCRdb copy, this immuneACCESS table keeps in-frame sequences only and misses some clones. Where compared with another copy, unresolved V genes explain less than half of these, and the others have no known cause. The sample table lists more than 95,000 clones, over 90% of them with a count of one. The ten largest clones capture about 0.62% of the sample. The source material was Tregs sorted from blood. The source is a human donor in good health.

V usage is TRBV5-1 and J usage is TRBJ2-5; the D gene could be TRBD1 or TRBD2 (5 bases each). This CDR3 spans 15 amino acids. V dropped 1 base and J dropped 5 bases, with 15 bases sitting between them. The germline V gene has CDR1 SGHRS and CDR2 YFSETQ. The CDR3, as DNA: TGCGCCAGCAGCTTGTTAGGTCTGGGGGTGGAGACCCAGTACTTC. Protein: CASSLLGLGVETQYF.

V usage is TRBV30 and J usage is TRBJ1-2; TRBD1 agrees at 7 bases. The CDR3 contains 13 residues. The V segment lost 2 bases and the J segment 4 bases; nucleotides outside the gene matches: 4. Germline CDR1 GTSNPN, CDR2 SVGIG (reference sequence). CDR3 residues: CAWSLTGFYGYTF. CDR3 nucleotide sequence: TGTGCCTGGAGTCTGACAGGGTTCTATGGCTACACCTTC.

The V gene is TRBV6-5, the J gene TRBJ1-5; D uncertain. Per germline, CDR1 MNHEY and CDR2 SVGAGI. The CDR3 sequence is 13 residues long. Trimming removed 8 bases from V and 6 bases from J, with 14 bases in between. The CDR3: CASQVREGQPQHF. Here the CDR3 DNA reads TGTGCCAGCCAAGTCCGGGAGGGTCAGCCCCAGCATTTT.

The V gene is TRBV9, the J gene TRBJ2-1, with TRBD2 identical over 11 bases. This CDR3 has 16 residues. Germline CDR1 SGDLS, CDR2 YYNGEE. V shed 0 bases and J 1 base; nucleotides not matched to a gene: 0. The CDR3 DNA reads TGTGCCAGCAGCGTAGCTAGCGGGGGGTCCTACAATGAGCAGTTCTTC. Translation gives CASSVASGGSYNEQFF.

The J gene is TRBJ2-2, the V gene TRBV11-2, with unresolved D. The length of the CDR3 is 15 residues. Germline V gene data show CDR1 as SGHAT and CDR2 as FQNNGV. V lost 1 base and J 2 bases, leaving 8 bases between the germline ends. The CDR3 loop reads CASSLVPSNTGELFF. Here the CDR3 DNA reads TGTGCCAGCAGCTTAGTCCCCTCTAACACCGGGGAGCTGTTTTTT.

The DNA of the CDR3 is TGCGCCAGCAGCCGGGACAGCCTAGACCTCACAGATACGCAGTATTTT. Translating gives CASSRDSLDLTDTQYF. The chain recombines TRBV5-1 with TRBJ2-3, with 7 positions matching TRBD1. The CDR3 consists of 16 residues. Trimming cost V 4 bases and J 2 bases; bases outside gene matches: 10. Germline V gene data show CDR1 as SGHRS and CDR2 as YFSETQ.

The genes are TRBV6-1 and TRBJ1-5, with 8 bases fitting TRBD1. The CDR3 contains 17 residues. The germline gives CDR1 MNHNS, CDR2 SASEGT. The V and J ends lost 4 bases and 0 bases, in that order; junction bases with no gene match: 8. The DNA for the CDR3 is TGTGCCAGCAGTGTCGTGACAGGGGTTTATAGCAATCAGCCCCAGCATTTT. Amino acid sequence: CASSVVTGVYSNQPQHF.

This rearrangement joins TRBV5-1 to TRBJ1-2; D uncertain. CDR1 SGHRS and CDR2 YFSETQ come from the germline V gene. V dropped 0 bases and J dropped 4 bases, with 10 bases sitting between them. The CDR3 length is 14 residues. The chain's CDR3 is CASSLVSDTYGYTF. CDR3 DNA sequence: TGCGCCAGCAGCTTGGTTAGCGACACCTATGGCTACACCTTC.

V usage is TRBV14 and J usage is TRBJ2-1; D not resolved. Trimming stripped 3 bases from V and 3 bases from J, with 12 bases between. CDR3 size: 15 residues. Germline CDR1 SGHDN, CDR2 FVKESK. CDR3 DNA sequence: TGTGCCAGCAGCCATTGGACCATGAACTACAATGAGCAGTTCTTC. As protein: CASSHWTMNYNEQFF.

The chain recombines TRBV6-6 with TRBJ2-7; tentative D call: TRBD1 (5 bases). The CDR3 covers 12 residues. Germline V gene data show CDR1 as MNHNY and CDR2 as SVGAGI (reference sequence). V gave up 4 bases and J gave up 7 bases, with 11 bases separating them. The DNA for the CDR3 is TGTGCCAGCAGTTTTAGGGCAGGGGAGCAGTACTTC. Amino acids: CASSFRAGEQYF.

The chain employs TRBV30 and TRBJ1-2; D uncertain. Germline CDR1 is GTSNPN and CDR2 is SVGIG (reference sequence). CDR3 length: 13 amino acids. The ends were cut back, 4 bases at V and 0 bases at J, with 9 bases in the middle. In DNA, the CDR3 is TGTGCCTGGACCATGACACCTAACTATGGCTACACCTTC. This codes for CAWTMTPNYGYTF.

On this clone: Other DNA sequences in the same sample also yield this CDR3. This chain links TRBV9 with TRBJ2-5; D ambiguous. Germline V gene data show CDR1 as SGDLS and CDR2 as YYNGEE. The CDR3 length is 12 residues. Deletions cut 0 bases from V and 5 bases from J, with 5 bases between. This CDR3 reads CASSVAGETQYF. The CDR3 nucleotides read TGTGCCAGCAGCGTAGCTGGTGAGACCCAGTACTTC.

V is TRBV10-3 and J is TRBJ1-2, with TRBD1 identical over 10 bases. The length of the CDR3 is 15 residues. V lost 0 bases to trimming and J lost 8 bases; unmatched junction nucleotides: 6. Per the germline V gene, CDR1 is ENHRY and CDR2 is SYGVKD. CDR3 protein: CAISESRQGAIGYTF. CDR3 sequence (DNA): TGTGCCATCAGTGAGTCGCGACAGGGGGCGATAGGCTACACCTTC.

The chain couples TRBV6-4 to TRBJ2-3, with 8 bases aligning to TRBD1. V gave up 6 bases and J gave up 3 bases; unmatched junction bases: 5. This CDR3 is 14 amino acids long. Germline V lookup: CDR1 MRHNA, CDR2 SNTAGT. The CDR3 sequence: CASRDRQGTDTQYF. The DNA of the CDR3 is TGTGCCAGCAGAGACCGACAGGGGACAGATACGCAGTATTTT.

V and J are TRBV21-1 and TRBJ2-4. TRBV21-1 is a recognized pseudogene. CDR3 length: 13 residues. This CDR3 is CASIGPAKNIQYF. In nucleotides, the CDR3 is TGTGCCAGCATCGGACCAGCCAAAAACATTCAGTACTTC.

This chain joins TRBV7-2 and TRBJ2-4; 10 nucleotides match TRBD1. CDR1 is SGHTA, CDR2 FQGNSA, per germline. With V trimmed by 5 bases and J by 10 bases, 5 bases remained unmatched. This CDR3 is 13 amino acids long. CDR3 protein: CASSAGQGMIQYF. The CDR3, as DNA: TGTGCCAGCAGCGCGGGACAGGGGATGATTCAGTACTTC.

This clone has just a few counts. V gene TRBV2 combines with J gene TRBJ1-6, with TRBD1 as a possible D gene (5 bases). V was clipped by 6 bases and J by 7 bases, with 13 bases between them. The CDR3 runs 14 residues. Germline V CDR1 and CDR2: SNHLY, FYNNEI. CDR3 region: CASRADSSNSPLHF. In nucleotides, the CDR3 is TGTGCCAGCAGGGCAGACAGCAGCAATTCACCCCTCCACTTT.

The chain combines TRBV29-1 with TRBJ2-3; TRBD1 matches 7 bases. Trimming at V came to 2 bases and at J to 0 bases, leaving 8 bases not matched to a gene. CDR3 size: 16 residues. Germline V gives CDR1 SQVTM, CDR2 ANQGSEA. This CDR3 is CSVEPVETGSTDTQYF. The CDR3 coding sequence is TGCAGCGTTGAACCTGTCGAGACAGGGAGCACAGATACGCAGTATTTT.

This chain connects TRBV6-1 to TRBJ1-1, with 8 bases that match TRBD1. CDR1 is MNHNS, CDR2 SASEGT, per germline. Trimming removed 5 bases from V and 5 bases from J; junction bases left unmatched: 7. The CDR3 contains 14 residues. The CDR3 here is CASSKDRAGTEAFF. In DNA, the CDR3 is TGTGCCAGCAGTAAGGACAGGGCAGGGACTGAAGCTTTCTTT.

The V gene is TRBV21-1, the J gene TRBJ1-2. TRBV21-1 is flagged as a pseudogene. The CDR3 consists of 14 residues. CDR3 sequence reads: CASSLGNTNYGYTF. CDR3 nucleotides: TGTGCCAGCAGCTTAGGGAACACGAACTATGGCTACACCTTC.

The chain uses TRBV6-6 and TRBJ1-2, with TRBD1 identical over 9 bases. CDR1 is MNHNY, CDR2 SVGAGI, per germline (reference sequence). This CDR3 has 14 amino acids. V lost 4 bases and J lost 5; bases outside the gene matches: 5. The CDR3 loop reads CASSSQGAEYGYTF. Written as DNA, the CDR3 is TGTGCCAGCAGTTCACAGGGGGCGGAATATGGCTACACCTTC.

This clone has just one count. The rearrangement joins TRBV4-1 to TRBJ2-1; D is ambiguous. The CDR3 runs 12 residues. Germline values: CDR1 MGHRA, CDR2 YSYEKL. V gave up 10 bases and J gave up 8 bases, with 15 bases separating them. The CDR3: CATLTNGHEQFF. The CDR3, as DNA: TGCGCCACCCTGACGAATGGGCATGAGCAGTTCTTC.